This entry concerns a single T cell receptor beta chain. The protocol was immunoSEQ multiplex PCR, while the TCRdb copy is restricted to in-frame clones and leaves out a portion. This repertoire shows approximately 220,000 clones, around 82% found once; its top ten account for around 3.1%. The sample comes from a study of blood T cell repertoires in COVID-19. Germline V lookup: CDR1 ENHRY, CDR2 SYGVKD. The V gene end was trimmed by 0 bases and the J gene end by 7 bases; junction bases not matched to a gene: 3. This CDR3 is 14 amino acids long. Sequencing input: peripheral blood. The clonotype comes from a woman in her thirties who had recovered from COVID-19. The rearrangement links TRBV10-3 to TRBJ1-5, with 7 bases fitting TRBD1. CDR3 bases: TGTGCCATCAGTGAGTCTGACAGGGTCCAGCCCCAGCATTTT. It codes for CAISESDRVQPQHF.